This TCR beta chain was observed in a study of memory CD4+ T cells and cytomegalovirus serostatus. The sort gate was single viable CD3+CD4+CD8-CD45RO+ cells for memory CD4+ T cells. The CDR3 sequence is 14 residues long. Trimming removed 8 bases from V and 1 base from J, with 12 bases in between. Germline assignment: CDR1 ENHRY and CDR2 SYGVKD. Here immunoSEQ multiplex PCR was the method, and the copy in TCRdb shows in-frame clones only, minus some. The sample has some 80,000 clones, 75% to 90% seen once. The source material was memory CD4+ T cells from blood. This TCR came from an adult in good health and CMV-seronegative. V usage is TRBV10-3 and J usage is TRBJ1-3; TRBD1 might be the D (5 bases). The CDR3 nucleotides are TGTGCCATCGAAGGGGCAGGTTCTGGAAACACCATATATTTT. Amino acid sequence: CAIEGAGSGNTIYF.